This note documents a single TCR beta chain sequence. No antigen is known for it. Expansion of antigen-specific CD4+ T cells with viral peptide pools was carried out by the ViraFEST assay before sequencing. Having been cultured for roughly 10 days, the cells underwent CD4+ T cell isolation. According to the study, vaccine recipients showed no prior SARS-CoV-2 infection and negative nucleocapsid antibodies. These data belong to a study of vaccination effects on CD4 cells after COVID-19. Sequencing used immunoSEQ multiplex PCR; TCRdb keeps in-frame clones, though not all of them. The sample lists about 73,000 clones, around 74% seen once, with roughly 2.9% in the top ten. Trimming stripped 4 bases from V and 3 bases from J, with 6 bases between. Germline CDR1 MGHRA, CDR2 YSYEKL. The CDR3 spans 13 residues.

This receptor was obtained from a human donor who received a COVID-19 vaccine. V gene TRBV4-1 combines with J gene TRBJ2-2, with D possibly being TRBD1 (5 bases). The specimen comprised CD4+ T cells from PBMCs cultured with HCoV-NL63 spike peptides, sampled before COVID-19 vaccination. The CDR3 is CASSRQYTGELFF. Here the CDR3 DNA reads TGCGCCAGCAGCCGACAGTACACCGGGGAGCTGTTTTTT.